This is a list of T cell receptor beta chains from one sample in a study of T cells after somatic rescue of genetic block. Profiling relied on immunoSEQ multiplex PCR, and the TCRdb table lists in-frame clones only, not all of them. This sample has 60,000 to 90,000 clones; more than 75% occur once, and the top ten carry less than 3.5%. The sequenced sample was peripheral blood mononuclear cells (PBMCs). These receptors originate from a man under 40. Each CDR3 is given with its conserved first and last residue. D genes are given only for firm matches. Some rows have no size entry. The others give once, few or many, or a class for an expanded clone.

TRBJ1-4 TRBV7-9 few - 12 TGTGCCAGCGGCAGGGTTACGGAAAAACTGTTTTTT CASGRVTEKLFF
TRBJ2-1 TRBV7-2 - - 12 TGTGCCAGCAGCTTAAAGGCGGACAAGCAGTTCTTC CASSLKADKQFF
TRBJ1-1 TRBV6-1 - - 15 TGTGCCAGCAGTGAAGGGCGGTCTATGAACACTGAAGCTTTCTTT CASSEGRSMNTEAFF
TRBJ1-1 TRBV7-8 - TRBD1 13 TGTGCCAGCAGCCCCGACAGGGACACTGAAGCTTTCTTT CASSPDRDTEAFF
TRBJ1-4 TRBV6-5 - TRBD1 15 TGTGCCAGCACTTGGACAGGGGGGCCTAATGAAAAACTGTTTTTT CASTWTGGPNEKLFF
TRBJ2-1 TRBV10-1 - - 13 TGCGCCAGCAGTAGCGGATACTACAATGAGCAGTTCTTC CASSSGYYNEQFF
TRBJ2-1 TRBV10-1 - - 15 TGCGCCAGCAGTGAGTATCGAGGGATAAGCAATGAGCAGTTCTTC CASSEYRGISNEQFF
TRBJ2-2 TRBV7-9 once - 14 TGTGCCAGCAGCCCCTGGGCGGACACCGGGGAGCTGTTTTTT CASSPWADTGELFF
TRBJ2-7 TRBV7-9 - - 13 TGTGCCAGCGTCCGGGGGGCGTTTGAAGAGCAGTACTTC CASVRGAFEEQYF
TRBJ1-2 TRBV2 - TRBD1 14 TGTGCCAGCAGTGGGGGACAGGGCTCGTATGGCTACACCTTC CASSGGQGSYGYTF
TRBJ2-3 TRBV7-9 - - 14 TGTGCCAGCAGCTTCGTCACAACAGGAGATACGCAGTATTTT CASSFVTTGDTQYF
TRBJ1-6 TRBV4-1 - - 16 TGCGCCAGCAGAACAGGCGTGGGCAGCGATAATTCACCCCTCCACTTT CASRTGVGSDNSPLHF
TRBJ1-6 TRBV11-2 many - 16 TGTGCCAGCAGCTTAATTGAACGGGCCCCGGGATCACCCCTCCACTTT CASSLIERAPGSPLHF
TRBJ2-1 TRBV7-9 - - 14 TGTGCCAGCAGCTTCGCGGATTCCTACAATGAGCAGTTCTTC CASSFADSYNEQFF
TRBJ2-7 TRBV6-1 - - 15 TGTGCCAGCAGTGAAGGGGCGGGAAGCTCCTACGAGCAGTACTTC CASSEGAGSSYEQYF
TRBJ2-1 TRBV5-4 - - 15 TGTGCCAGCAGCTTGAAGGGAACCAAAAACAATGAGCAGTTCTTC CASSLKGTKNNEQFF
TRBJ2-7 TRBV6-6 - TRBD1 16 TGTGCCAGCAGTGCCTTGGGACAGGGACCTTCCTACGAGCAGTACTTC CASSALGQGPSYEQYF
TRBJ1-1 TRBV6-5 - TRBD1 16 TGTGCCAGCAGTTACTCTGGGACAGCCTACAACACTGAAGCTTTCTTT CASSYSGTAYNTEAFF
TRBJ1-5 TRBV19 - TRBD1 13 TGTGCCAGCAAAGACAGGGCTAATCAGCCCCAGCATTTT CASKDRANQPQHF
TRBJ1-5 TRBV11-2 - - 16 TGTGCCAGCAGCTTAAGCGGGACTTATAGCAATCAGCCCCAGCATTTT CASSLSGTYSNQPQHF
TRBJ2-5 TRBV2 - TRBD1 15 TGTGCCACCCCATTCGGGACAGGGGGCGCCGAGACCCAGTACTTC CATPFGTGGAETQYF
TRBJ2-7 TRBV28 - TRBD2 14 TGTGCCAGCAGTCAAGCGGGGGCCTCCTACGAGCAGTACTTC CASSQAGASYEQYF
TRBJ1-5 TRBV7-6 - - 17 TGTGCCAGCAGCCCTTTGCTTAGGGAGCAGCTGGGTCAGCCCCAGCATTTT CASSPLLREQLGQPQHF
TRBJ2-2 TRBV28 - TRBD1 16 TGTGCCAGCAGTTTCTACAGGGGCGCGAACACCGGGGAGCTGTTTTTT CASSFYRGANTGELFF
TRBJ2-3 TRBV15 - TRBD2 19 TGTGCCACCAGCAGAGGAGGGGGCGGGAGGGCCAGGGGCACAGATACGCAGTATTTT CATSRGGGGRARGTDTQYF
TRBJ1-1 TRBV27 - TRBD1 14 TGTGCCAGCAGTTCGGGACTAAGACAGGGGGAAGCTTTCTTT CASSSGLRQGEAFF
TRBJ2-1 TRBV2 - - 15 TGTGCCAGCAAGGAGAACAGGGTTTCCTACAATGAGCAGTTCTTC CASKENRVSYNEQFF
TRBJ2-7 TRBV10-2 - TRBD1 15 TGCGCCAGCAGCCCAGGGGGCGGCTTATCCTACGAGCAGTACTTC CASSPGGGLSYEQYF
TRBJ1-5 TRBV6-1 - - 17 TGTGCCAGCAGTGAAAAGGGGGGCAGAGGGGTCAATCAGCCCCAGCATTTT CASSEKGGRGVNQPQHF
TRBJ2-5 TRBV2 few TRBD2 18 TGTGCCAGCATAAGGGGTAGCGGGAGTACGGGGTACCAAGAGACCCAGTACTTC CASIRGSGSTGYQETQYF
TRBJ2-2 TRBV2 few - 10 TGTGCCAGCGGGCGCGGGGAGCTGTTTTTT CASGRGELFF
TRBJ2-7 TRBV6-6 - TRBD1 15 TGTGCCAGCAGTGCGCCGGGACAGGGAGTTTACGAGCAGTACTTC CASSAPGQGVYEQYF
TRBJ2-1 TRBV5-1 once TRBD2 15 TGCGCCAGCAGCTATAGCGGGAGGGCCGGTAATGAGCAGTTCTTC CASSYSGRAGNEQFF
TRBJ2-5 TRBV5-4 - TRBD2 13 TGTGCCAGCAGCCGGGGGGGGCAAGAGACCCAGTACTTC CASSRGGQETQYF
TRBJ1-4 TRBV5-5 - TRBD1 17 TGTGCCAGCAGCTTATCCGGGACAGCTGCAACTAATGAAAAACTGTTTTTT CASSLSGTAATNEKLFF
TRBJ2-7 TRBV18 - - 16 TGTGCCAGCTCACAGACCGGTGGGGGAACCACCTACGAGCAGTACTTC CASSQTGGGTTYEQYF
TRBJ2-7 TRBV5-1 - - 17 TGCGCCAGCAGCTTGGCCTTGGGGGTTTGGAGGACTTACGAGCAGTACTTC CASSLALGVWRTYEQYF
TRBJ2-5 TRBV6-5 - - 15 TGTGCCAGCAGGGCCGGGGACACTGATAAAGAGACCCAGTACTTC CASRAGDTDKETQYF
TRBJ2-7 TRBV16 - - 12 TGTGCCAGCAGCCGCCGACGGGACGAGCAGTACTTC CASSRRRDEQYF
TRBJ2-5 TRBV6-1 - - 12 TGTGCCAGCAGGGTCAGTTCGGGGACCCAGTACTTC CASRVSSGTQYF
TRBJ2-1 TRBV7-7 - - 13 TGTGCTAGCAGCTCGGGTACCTACAATGAGCAGTTCTTC CASSSGTYNEQFF
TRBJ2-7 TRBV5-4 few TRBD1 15 TGTGCCAGCAGCTCGGACAGGGCGGTAACGGGCGAGCAGTACTTC CASSSDRAVTGEQYF
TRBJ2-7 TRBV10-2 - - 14 TGCGCCAGCAGTTTGGCAGGGATCCCCTACGAGCAGTACTTC CASSLAGIPYEQYF
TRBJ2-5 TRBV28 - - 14 TGTGCCAGCAGTCTCGCTGGAGTCCAAGAGACCCAGTACTTC CASSLAGVQETQYF
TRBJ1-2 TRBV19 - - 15 TGTGCCAGTAGTAGTACCGGGACAACTAACTATGGCTACACCTTC CASSSTGTTNYGYTF
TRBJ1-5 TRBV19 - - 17 TGTGCCAGTAGTATAGTGAAGAGGACCTCTCACAATCAGCCCCAGCATTTT CASSIVKRTSHNQPQHF
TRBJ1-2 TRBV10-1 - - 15 TGCGCCAGCAGTGCCGGGACACAACGTTACTATGGCTACACCTTC CASSAGTQRYYGYTF
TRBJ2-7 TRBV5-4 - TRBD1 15 TGTGCCAGCAGCTTGGGGGACAGGGGGAAAGGTGAGCAGTACTTC CASSLGDRGKGEQYF
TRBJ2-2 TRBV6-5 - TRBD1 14 TGTGCCAGCAGCCAGACAGGGGTGGCCGGGGAGCTGTTTTTT CASSQTGVAGELFF
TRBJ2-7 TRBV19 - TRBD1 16 TGTGCCAGTAGTATAGAATCGGTTGGGACAGCATACGAGCAGTACTTC CASSIESVGTAYEQYF
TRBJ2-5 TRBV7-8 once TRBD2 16 TGTGCCAGCAGCTTCGGGACTAGCGGGGGACAAGAGACCCAGTACTTC CASSFGTSGGQETQYF
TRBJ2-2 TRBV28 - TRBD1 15 TGTGCCAGCAGTTGGACAGGGGGCCGGTACGGGGAGCTGTTTTTT CASSWTGGRYGELFF
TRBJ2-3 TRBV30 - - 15 TGTGCCTGGGGAGGGGGGACCTACGGGCGAGATACGCAGTATTTT CAWGGGTYGRDTQYF
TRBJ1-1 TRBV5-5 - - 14 TGTGCCAGCAGCGTGCGGGGTCGGAACACTGAAGCTTTCTTT CASSVRGRNTEAFF
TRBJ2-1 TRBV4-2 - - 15 TGTGCCAGCAGCCAAGAAGGCCAGACGGGCAATGAGCAGTTCTTC CASSQEGQTGNEQFF
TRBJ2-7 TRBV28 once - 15 TGTGCCAGCAGTCCTGGACGGCCTCACATGCACGAGCAGTACTTC CASSPGRPHMHEQYF
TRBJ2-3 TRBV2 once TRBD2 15 TGTGCCAGCAGGGCCGGGACTAGCTCGGCAGATACGCAGTATTTT CASRAGTSSADTQYF
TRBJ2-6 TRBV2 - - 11 TGTGCCGGCAGTGGGGCCAACGTCCTGACTTTC CAGSGANVLTF
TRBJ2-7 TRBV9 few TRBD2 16 TGTGCCAGCAGCTCACAGCGGGACCGTGGCCCCTACGAGCAGTACTTC CASSSQRDRGPYEQYF